This entry describes one T cell receptor (beta chain). As yet, its antigen is unknown. V lost 3 bases and J lost 4, with 16 bases in between. CDR1 is SGHRS and CDR2 is YFSETQ in the germline V gene. The CDR3 is made up of 15 amino acids. This specimen comes from a study of OX40 agonist ivuxolimab in advanced cancers. Across the study: Patients were dosed with the agonistic anti-OX40 (CD134) antibody ivuxolimab. Overall study results and limits: Clonal expansion from baseline to week 6 occurred in both CD4+ and CD8+ T cells. On average, CD8+ T cells had more expanded clones than CD4+.

Produced via immunoSEQ multiplex PCR; TCRdb's table is partial and in-frame only. The table records around 76,000 clones, around 85% of them present only once. Sequenced material: CD4+ or CD8+ T cells sorted from blood, taken in a trial of the OX40 agonist ivuxolimab. The V and J genes are TRBV5-1 and TRBJ1-2, with D perhaps TRBD1 (5 bases). This TCR came from an adult with an advanced solid tumor such as melanoma, head and neck, liver or kidney cancer. The CDR3 loop is CASSSGHANPYGYTF. The CDR3 DNA reads TGCGCCAGCAGCTCCGGACACGCCAACCCCTATGGCTACACCTTC. The full variable domain, in which reference TRBV5-1 and TRBJ1-2 provide the parts outside the CDR3, is KAGVTQTPRYLIKTRGQQVTLSCSPISGHRSVSWYQQTPGQGLQFLFEYFSETQRNKGNFPGRFSGRQFSNSRSEMNVSTLELGDSALYLCASSSGHANPYGYTFGSGTRLTVV.